Shown below are 29 T cell receptor beta chains from a single sample sequenced in a study of spatial heterogeneity in lung cancer. Study-wide findings and caveats: The study found that expanded intratumoral alpha and beta TCR counts tracked tumor mutation counts.

One entry per CDR3 protein, called by TCRdb with MiXCR from the 5' RACE reads. The sample holds thousands of distinct CDR3 sequences; around an eighth are singletons and the top ten take roughly 13%. These receptors' targets are unknown. Time point here: sample taken at primary tumor resection. This material consisted of lung tumor tissue, taken at surgery. The receptors stem from a male donor with early-stage non-small cell lung cancer.

This clonotype was recorded many times. The chain carries TRBV4-2 and TRBJ2-1; TRBD2 agrees at 8 bases. Trimming removed 0 bases from V and 4 bases from J; junction bases left unmatched: 8. The CDR3 consists of 17 residues. Germline V gene lookup returns CDR1 LGHNA and CDR2 YNFKEQ. CDR3 in amino acids: CASSQDLTGGSYNEQFF. The CDR3 region has the DNA TGTGCCAGCAGCCAAGATCTCACGGGAGGGTCGTACAATGAGCAGTTCTTC.

This clonotype was detected ten times or more. The chain combines TRBV29-1 with TRBJ2-3; TRBD2 matches 7 bases. This CDR3 has 15 amino acids. CDR1 SQVTM and CDR2 ANQGSEA come from the germline V gene. Trimming took 7 bases from V and 2 from J; bases not matched to a gene: 12. CDR3: CSAGGASGFTDTQYF. CDR3 bases: TGCAGCGCCGGTGGTGCTAGCGGATTCACAGATACGCAGTATTTT.

By share, this clonotype ranks as medium-sized (0.01 to 0.1%). The J gene is TRBJ2-5, the V gene TRBV14, with 10 bases that match TRBD2. With 1 base clipped from V and 5 bases from J, the junction kept 4 bases outside the gene matches. From germline, CDR1 is SGHDN and CDR2 FVKESK. CDR3 length: 15 residues. The CDR3 reads CASSQGSSGSETQYF. CDR3 DNA sequence: TGTGCCAGCAGCCAAGGGTCTAGCGGGAGTGAGACCCAGTACTTC.

This clonotype was seen ten or more times. The rearrangement uses TRBV27 and TRBJ1-6; D perhaps matches TRBD1 (5 bases). V shed 7 bases and J shed 9 bases, with 16 bases lying between them. Per germline, CDR1 MNHEY and CDR2 SMNVEV (reference sequence). CDR3 size: 14 residues. The CDR3 is CASIGRAGSSPLHF. The CDR3 nucleotides read TGTGCCAGCATCGGGAGGGCAGGGAGTTCACCCCTCCACTTT.

This clonotype was counted at least ten times. J is TRBJ1-5 and V is TRBV15; D possibly corresponds to TRBD1 (5 bases). This CDR3 has 15 residues. The germline V gene encodes CDR1 LNHNV and CDR2 YYDKDF (reference sequence). Between the trimmed V and J ends, which lost 3 bases and 6 bases, there was a span of 15 bases. The CDR3 DNA reads TGTGCCACCAGCAGGTCCCGGGGGTTGGGTCAGCCCCAGCATTTT. Protein product: CATSRSRGLGQPQHF.

By share of the sample, this clonotype is medium-sized. The genes are TRBV7-6 and TRBJ1-1; D might be TRBD1 (5 bases). Trimming removed 0 bases at V and 0 bases at J, with 11 bases between. This CDR3 contains 16 residues. Germline V lookup: CDR1 SGHVS, CDR2 FNYEAQ. CDR3 protein: CASSLAPQGVNTEAFF. The CDR3 DNA is TGTGCCAGCAGCTTAGCCCCCCAGGGTGTGAACACTGAAGCTTTCTTT.

V and J are TRBV20-1 and TRBJ1-1, with D maybe TRBD1 (5 bases). The V and J ends lost 3 bases and 1 base respectively, with 9 bases between them. This CDR3 spans 13 amino acids. The germline CDR1 and CDR2 sequences are DFQATT and SNEGSKA (reference sequence). The CDR3 here is CSARGDRNTEAFF. Here the CDR3 DNA reads TGCAGTGCTAGGGGTGACAGGAACACTGAAGCTTTCTTT.

This clonotype is categorized as medium-sized. V usage is TRBV3-1 and J usage is TRBJ1-3; D not certain. V lost 4 bases to trimming and J lost 3 bases, with 10 bases between them. Germline assignment: CDR1 LGHDT and CDR2 YNNKEL (reference sequence). CDR3 size: 14 residues. CDR3 amino acids: CASSLTHIGNTIYF. Here the CDR3 DNA reads TGTGCCAGCAGCCTGACGCATATTGGAAACACCATATATTTT.

The chain couples TRBV2 to TRBJ2-2; D call uncertain. This CDR3 has 17 amino acids. Trimming cost V 4 bases and J 7 bases, with 22 bases left between them. Germline CDR1 is SNHLY and CDR2 is FYNNEI. CDR3 sequence: CASSVRQSLGRGGELFF. Written as DNA, the CDR3 is TGTGCCAGCAGTGTGCGGCAGTCGCTCGGGCGAGGCGGGGAGCTGTTTTTT.

This clonotype is categorized as medium-sized (0.01 to 0.1%). The chain has TRBV14 and TRBJ2-3; a possible D gene is TRBD2 (6 bases). The CDR3 consists of 16 residues. Trimming left V 4 bases short and J 6 bases short, with 20 bases between. Germline V gene data show CDR1 as SGHDN and CDR2 as FVKESK. The CDR3 DNA sequence: TGTGCCAGCAGCCCCTTGGTCGGGGGAGGAGGGGATACGCAGTATTTT. This codes for CASSPLVGGGGDTQYF.

The chain uses TRBV29-1 and TRBJ2-1; either TRBD1 or TRBD2 may fit D (6 bases each). Germline V gene sequence: CDR1 SQVTM, CDR2 ANQGSEA. The CDR3 consists of 13 residues. V was pared by 7 bases and J by 5 bases, with 15 bases between. CDR3 sequence (DNA): TGCAGCGCCTGGGTGAGGGGGGACAATGAGCAGTTCTTC. Translating it yields CSAWVRGDNEQFF.

This clonotype was detected many times. The rearrangement uses TRBV6-1 and TRBJ1-1; weak D call: TRBD1 (6 bases). From germline, CDR1 is MNHNS and CDR2 SASEGT. Trimming took off 3 bases at V and 11 bases at J, with 16 bases between the two ends. The CDR3 extends over 13 amino acids. The CDR3 coding sequence is TGTGCCAGCAGTGAGGGAACAGACAGGTTCGCTTTCTTT. This codes for CASSEGTDRFAFF.

In its sample, this clonotype was seen many times. The chain is built from TRBV7-8 and TRBJ1-5; possible D gene TRBD1, 5 bases. Germline V gives CDR1 SGHVS, CDR2 FQNEAQ. This CDR3 contains 15 residues. Trimming shortened V by 4 bases and J by 6 bases, and 16 bases separated the two germline ends. The CDR3 loop reads CASSSQGVFVQPQHF. CDR3 nucleotide sequence: TGTGCCAGCAGCTCACAAGGGGTTTTCGTTCAGCCCCAGCATTTT.

This clonotype is medium-sized within its sample. The rearrangement joins TRBV12-3 or TRBV12-4 to TRBJ2-2; D is possibly TRBD2 (6 bases). This CDR3 contains 17 residues. V lost 7 bases, J lost 5 bases, and 23 bases lay in between. CDR3 DNA: TGTGCCAGCACCCTAGGGCAAGCGGGCGCGGGGACCGGGGAGCTGTTTTTT. It codes for CASTLGQAGAGTGELFF.

This clonotype was seen many times. The V gene is TRBV20-1, the J gene TRBJ2-3, with D possibly TRBD2 on 6 matching bases. The length of the CDR3 is 13 residues. Per germline, CDR1 DFQATT and CDR2 SNEGSKA (reference sequence). V was cut by 2 bases and J by 1 base, with 7 bases left in between. CDR3 nucleotides: TGCAGTGCTAGATGGGAGGGCACAGATACGCAGTATTTT. Translation: CSARWEGTDTQYF.

This clonotype has ten or more counts. The chain carries TRBV13 and TRBJ2-3; D possibly matches TRBD1 or TRBD2 (6 bases each). The V end was cut by 0 bases, the J end by 0 bases, with 13 bases between. This CDR3 has 17 residues. Germline CDR1 reads PRHDT; CDR2 reads FYEKMQ (reference sequence). CDR3 bases: TGTGCCAGCAGCTTAGGCCTAACGGGGGCTAGCACAGATACGCAGTATTTT. Protein product: CASSLGLTGASTDTQYF.

By its share, this clonotype is medium-sized. The V gene is TRBV20-1, the J gene TRBJ1-5; possible D gene TRBD1, 5 bases. From germline, CDR1 is DFQATT and CDR2 SNEGSKA (reference sequence). The CDR3 contains 16 residues. The germline V and J ends were trimmed by 0 bases and 0 bases, with 12 bases remaining between them. Here the CDR3 reads CSAREGGSFSNQPQHF. In DNA, the CDR3 is TGCAGTGCTAGAGAGGGGGGGTCCTTTAGCAATCAGCCCCAGCATTTT.

Sample share makes this clonotype medium-sized. The chain recombines TRBV6-2 or TRBV6-3 with TRBJ1-2, with a possible D match to TRBD1 (5 bases). Germline CDR1 MNHEY, CDR2 SVGEGT. Trimming removed 2 bases from V and 6 bases from J, with 7 bases in between. This CDR3 has 12 residues. Written as DNA, the CDR3 is TGTGCCAGCAGTTACGGGGGTCATGGCTACACCTTC. Translated: CASSYGGHGYTF.

The table lists this clonotype with many counts. The V gene is TRBV20-1, the J gene TRBJ2-5; D unresolved. CDR3 length: 13 amino acids. Germline-derived CDR1 and CDR2 are DFQATT and SNEGSKA (reference sequence). The germline V and J ends were trimmed by 2 bases and 5 bases, with 12 bases remaining between them. The CDR3 is CSARLPVGETQYF. The CDR3 region has the DNA TGCAGTGCTAGACTCCCCGTAGGGGAGACCCAGTACTTC.

This clonotype has a count of ten or more. The gene calls are TRBV6-5 and TRBJ1-4; D uncertain. Trimming took 8 bases from V and 3 from J, leaving 7 bases between them. The CDR3 loop spans 12 amino acids. Germline CDR1 reads MNHEY; CDR2 reads SVGAGI. The CDR3 protein is CASRHPNEKLFF. The CDR3 DNA follows: TGTGCCAGCCGTCACCCTAATGAAAAACTGTTTTTT.

This clonotype has ten or more counts. This chain joins TRBV12-2 and TRBJ1-5; TRBD1, the table's D call, was not compared with the DNA. TRBV12-2 is termed a pseudogene. The CDR3 runs 18 residues. The CDR3 bases are TGTGCAAGTCGCTTAGCCGTCCGGGCCACTTATAGCAATCAGCCCCAGCATTTT. Residues: CASRLAVRATYSNQPQHF.

Many counts were recorded for this clonotype. This chain links TRBV7-8 with TRBJ2-1; 11 positions agree with TRBD2. The J segment lost 10 bases and the V segment lost 3 bases, leaving 8 bases of the junction unmatched. Germline CDR1 SGHVS, CDR2 FQNEAQ. This CDR3 region has 15 residues. This CDR3 reads CASSFTSGSWREQFF. In DNA, the CDR3 is TGTGCCAGCAGCTTTACTAGCGGGAGTTGGAGGGAGCAGTTCTTC.

The sample holds many counts of this clonotype. CDR3 sequence: CASSGARGSDTQYF. Here the CDR3 DNA reads TGCGCCAGCAGTGGCGCCAGAGGTTCAGATACGCAGTATTTT. The chain has TRBV4-1 and TRBJ2-3, with D unclear. CDR1 and CDR2 from the germline V gene are MGHRA and YSYEKL. The CDR3 covers 14 residues. Trimming cost V 6 bases and J 4 bases, with 14 bases left between them.

The chain employs TRBV7-3 and TRBJ2-1; 11 bases fit TRBD2. The length of the CDR3 is 16 residues. Germline loops: CDR1 SGHTA, CDR2 FQGTGA. The V gene end was trimmed by 5 bases and the J gene end by 6 bases; junction bases not matched to a gene: 9. In DNA, the CDR3 is TGTGCCAGCAGCCCTTCCCTAGCGGGAGGAAGCAATGAGCAGTTCTTC. Translation: CASSPSLAGGSNEQFF.

In its sample, this clonotype was seen many times. The chain links TRBV20-1 to TRBJ1-5; 8 bases map to TRBD1. The V gene's germline CDR1 is DFQATT and CDR2 SNEGSKA (reference sequence). CDR3 length: 16 amino acids. V shed 0 bases and J 2 bases; nucleotides not matched to a gene: 6. The CDR3 bases are TGCAGTGCTAGAGAGTTTTCAGGGGGCGGCAATCAGCCCCAGCATTTT. It yields the protein CSAREFSGGGNQPQHF.

This clonotype has a handful of counts. V usage is TRBV9 and J usage is TRBJ2-3; 15 bases are a match to TRBD2. Per germline, CDR1 SGDLS and CDR2 YYNGEE. The V segment lost 4 bases and the J segment 2 bases; nucleotides outside the gene matches: 8. The CDR3 sequence is 18 residues long. Written as DNA, the CDR3 is TGTGCCAGCAGCCGTGGACTAGCGGGAGGGATCAACACAGATACGCAGTATTTT. It codes for CASSRGLAGGINTDTQYF.

This clonotype qualifies as medium-sized. This chain links TRBV6-1 with TRBJ1-5; no clear D. The germline CDR1 and CDR2 sequences are MNHNS and SASEGT. The CDR3 has 13 amino acids. V was cut by 1 base and J by 6 bases, with 7 bases left in between. The CDR3 nucleotides read TGTGCCAGCAGTGAAGTGGGAGCTCAGCCCCAGCATTTT. Translating gives CASSEVGAQPQHF.

This clonotype was detected only once. One junction end does not reproduce the germline sequence, and a read error may be involved. V is TRBV28 and J is TRBJ2-7; TRBD1 matches at 10 bases. The germline CDR1 and CDR2 sequences are MDHEN and SYDVKM. The CDR3 is 13 residues long. The CDR3 coding sequence is TGTGCCAGCAGTTCCACCACCGGGACAGGGGACCACTTC. This translates into CASSSTTGTGDHF.

In this sample, this clonotype turned up many times. The CDR3, as DNA: TGTGCCAGCAGCGCACAGGCTACAGGGCTTAACACTGAAGCTTTCTTT. It yields the protein CASSAQATGLNTEAFF. The J gene is TRBJ1-1, the V gene TRBV7-9, with TRBD1 as a possible D gene (6 bases). The CDR3 extends over 16 amino acids. Looked up from germline, CDR1 is SEHNR and CDR2 is FQNEAQ (reference sequence). V lost 5 bases, J lost 2 bases, and 18 bases lay in between.